This TCR beta chain came from a study of blood T cell repertoires in COVID-19 (dated by TCRdb to about 2020). For the wider study: Collaborator samples came from the United States, Italy and Spain and covered acute and convalescent phases of COVID-19. The material from the prospective study consisted of cDNA or gDNA derived from T cells, B-cell-depleted T cells, or PBMCs. Subjects who had been exposed to COVID-19, were actively infected with it, or had recovered from it provided the deeply sampled blood TCRbeta repertoires that made up the dataset. The repertoires were made available in a free public database intended to serve as a resource for research on the immune response to SARS-CoV-2. Samples came from the ongoing ImmuneRACE study (first 160 participants) plus 1,254 subjects from 6 global collaborators. Nearly every sample came with metadata listing a de-identified subject ID, COVID-19 status, age in years and sex. Where available, HLA class I and class II types were taken from metadata supplied by the sample provider and were not determined by assay-based typing.

TCRbeta CDR3 regions were amplified from genomic DNA using the immunoSEQ Assay, a bias-controlled multiplex PCR. The paper's processing steps were these. The number of nucleated cells in each sample was estimated from the amplification of reference gene primers within the assay. To quantify the absolute abundance of each unique TCRbeta CDR3 rearrangement, sequence reads were collapsed and filtered. For each sample, productive Simpson clonality was calculated as the square root of Simpson's diversity index over productive rearrangements. TCRdb carries this immuneACCESS record with in-frame sequences only. Its versions omit some clonotypes, under half of them owing to an unresolved V gene in the studies checked, with the rest unexplained. V and J calls and clone size are those listed in that table; D and trimming were worked out from the DNA. The sample records roughly 450,000 clones, around 91% of which are singletons. Of the sample, about 0.6% is held by the ten largest clones.

This clone appeared a single time. Its cognate antigen has yet to be identified. It has no much larger one-base neighbor in the sample; base qualities were not kept. Overall results and qualifications from the work: The quantity of clinical and demographic metadata differed by source and by participant and was supplied without curation.

The CDR3 has 13 amino acids, counting the end cysteine and phenylalanine. Just the 39-base CDR3 DNA is kept, in frame starting at base 1. The V end gives up 1 base and the J end 6 bases, leaving 3 bases in the junction not matched to a gene. Participants in the prospective study were aged roughly 18 to 100 years, lived in some 24 United States geographic areas, and enrolled through a virtual design. In the prospective study, participants were assigned to cohorts based on the clinical history participants reported in a screening survey and a study questionnaire. Recovered participants in ImmuneRACE Cohort 3 were defined as having two consecutive negative NP/OP PCR tests, clearance from a healthcare professional, or resolution of symptoms. Each participant in the prospective study had whole blood, serum and a nasopharyngeal or oropharyngeal swab collected by mobile phlebotomists. Participants in the prospective study had the option to provide additional blood draws and questionnaires over a 2-month period. Before DNA extraction, blood samples from the prospective study were shipped at room temperature or frozen.

This TCR was sampled from a man aged 18 to 30 who had recovered from COVID-19. The chain employs TRBV12-3 or TRBV12-4 and TRBJ2-7; TRBD1 agrees with 7 junctional bases. Sequencing was performed on PBMCs or T cells enriched from blood (not recorded which). The nucleotide sequence reads TGTGCCAGCAGTTTAGGGGACAGCAGCGAGCAGTACTTC. Its amino acids are CASSLGDSSEQYF.